A selection of T cell receptor beta chains follows, all from one sample in a study of blood T cell repertoires in COVID-19. Method: immunoSEQ multiplex PCR; TCRdb's copy keeps in-frame clones and lacks some. In the table there are some 140,000 clones, 60% to 80% of which are singletons. Sequenced sample: peripheral blood. The receptors shown here come from a man in his sixties who had recovered from COVID-19. The CDR3 runs from the conserved cysteine through the conserved F or W. A D gene is named only where the DNA matches it firmly. Clone sizes are given selectively: once, few, many, or a class where the clone is expanded.

V gene	J gene	clone size	D gene	CDR3 protein	CDR3 DNA
TRBV6-1	TRBJ1-5	.	.	CASSETLGGNQPQHF	TGTGCCAGCAGTGAAACCTTGGGGGGGAATCAGCCCCAGCATTTT
TRBV9	TRBJ2-5	once	.	CASSVEDGRAETQYF	TGTGCCAGCAGCGTAGAAGACGGGAGAGCTGAGACCCAGTACTTC
TRBV6-2/TRBV6-3	TRBJ2-2	.	TRBD2	CASSLTSGANTGELFF	TGTGCCAGCAGTTTGACTAGCGGGGCGAACACCGGGGAGCTGTTTTTT
TRBV7-2	TRBJ2-5	.	TRBD2	CASSISGGARWETQYF	TGTGCCAGCAGCATTAGCGGGGGGGCGAGATGGGAGACCCAGTACTTC
TRBV28	TRBJ2-4	once	TRBD1	CASSLTGGAILQYF	TGTGCCAGCAGTTTGACAGGGGGCGCGATTCTTCAGTACTTC
TRBV2	TRBJ2-1	.	.	CASGASWDNEQFF	TGTGCCAGCGGGGCTAGTTGGGACAATGAGCAGTTCTTC
TRBV6-5	TRBJ2-2	.	TRBD2	CASSLGLANTGELFF	TGTGCCAGCAGTTTGGGACTAGCGAATACCGGGGAGCTGTTTTTT
TRBV30	TRBJ2-7	.	TRBD1	CAWGIRGSSYEQYF	TGTGCCTGGGGAATCAGGGGGAGCTCCTACGAGCAGTACTTC
TRBV7-2	TRBJ2-3	.	TRBD2	CASSPGTSGGLRYF	TGTGCCAGCAGCCCGGGGACTAGCGGGGGGTTACGGTATTTT
TRBV7-2	TRBJ2-5	.	.	CASSLVRGGEETQYF	TGTGCCAGCAGCTTAGTTAGGGGGGGGGAAGAGACCCAGTACTTC
TRBV19	TRBJ2-2	.	TRBD1	CASSIEDRGNTGELFF	TGTGCCAGTAGTATAGAAGACAGGGGAAACACCGGGGAGCTGTTTTTT
TRBV2	TRBJ2-3	.	TRBD2	CASRGGVTDTQYF	TGTGCCAGCAGGGGGGGGGTCACAGATACGCAGTATTTT
TRBV11-2	TRBJ2-5	.	TRBD1	CASSYGTGRQETQYF	TGTGCCAGCAGCTACGGGACAGGGCGTCAAGAGACCCAGTACTTC
TRBV5-6	TRBJ2-3	.	TRBD1	CASSAQTGASTDTQYF	TGTGCCAGCAGCGCACAGACAGGGGCAAGCACAGATACGCAGTATTTT